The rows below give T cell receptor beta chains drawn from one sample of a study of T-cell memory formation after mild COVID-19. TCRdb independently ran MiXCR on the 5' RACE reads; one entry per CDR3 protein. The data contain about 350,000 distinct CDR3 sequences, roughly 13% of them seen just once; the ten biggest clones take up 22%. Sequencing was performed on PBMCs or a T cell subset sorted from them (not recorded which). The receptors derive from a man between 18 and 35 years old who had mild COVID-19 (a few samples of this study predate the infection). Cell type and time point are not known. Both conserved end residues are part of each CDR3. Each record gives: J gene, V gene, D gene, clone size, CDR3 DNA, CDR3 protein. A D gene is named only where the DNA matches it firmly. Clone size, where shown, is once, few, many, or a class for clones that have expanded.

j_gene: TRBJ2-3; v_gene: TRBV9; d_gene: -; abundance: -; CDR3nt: TGTGCCAGCAGCGTAAATGCAGATACGCAGTATTTT; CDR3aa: CASSVNADTQYF
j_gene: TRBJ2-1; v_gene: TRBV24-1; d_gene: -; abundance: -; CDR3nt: TGTGCCACCAGTAAACCCGGACTGCCGAGCTCCTACAATGAGCAGTTCTTC; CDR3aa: CATSKPGLPSSYNEQFF
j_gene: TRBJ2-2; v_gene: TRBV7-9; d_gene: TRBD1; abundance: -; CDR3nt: TGTGCCAGCAGCTTCAGGACAGGGTACACCGGGGAGCTGTTTTTT; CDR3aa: CASSFRTGYTGELFF
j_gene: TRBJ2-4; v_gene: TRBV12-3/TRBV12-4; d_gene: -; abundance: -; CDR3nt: TGTGCCAGCAGTTCTAACGGAAACATTCAGTACTTC; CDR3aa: CASSSNGNIQYF
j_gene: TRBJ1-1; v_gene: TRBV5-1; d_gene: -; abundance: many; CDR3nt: TGCGCCAGCAGATTGGGCGCGGTCGGGACTGAAGCTTTCTTT; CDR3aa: CASRLGAVGTEAFF
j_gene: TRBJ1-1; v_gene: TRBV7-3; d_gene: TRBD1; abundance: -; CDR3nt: TGTGCCAGCAGGCCGACAGGGTCAAACACTGAAGCTTTCTTT; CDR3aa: CASRPTGSNTEAFF
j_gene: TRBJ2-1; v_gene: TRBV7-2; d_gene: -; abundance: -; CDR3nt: TGTGCCAGCAGTTTCGGGGGGCTGGTCAATGAGCAGTTCTTC; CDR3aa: CASSFGGLVNEQFF
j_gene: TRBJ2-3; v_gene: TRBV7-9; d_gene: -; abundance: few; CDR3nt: TGTGCCAGCAGCCACTCGGTGGATACGCAGTATTTT; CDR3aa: CASSHSVDTQYF
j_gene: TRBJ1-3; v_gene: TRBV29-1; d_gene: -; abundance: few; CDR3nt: TGCAGCGGCGGGACATCTGGAAACACCATATATTTT; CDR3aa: CSGGTSGNTIYF
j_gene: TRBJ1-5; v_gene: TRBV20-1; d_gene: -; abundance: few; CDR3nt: TGCAGTGCTAGCTCCGGGAATCAGCCCCAGCATTTT; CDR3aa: CSASSGNQPQHF
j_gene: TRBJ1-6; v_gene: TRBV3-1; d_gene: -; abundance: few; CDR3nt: TGTGCCAGCAGCCCCAGGGACCCCCGTCGTTCACCCCTCCACTTT; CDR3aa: CASSPRDPRRSPLHF
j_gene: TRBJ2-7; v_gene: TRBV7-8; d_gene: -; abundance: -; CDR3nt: TGTGCCAGCAGCCACCTTACCCCGGGGACTCGTTCCTACGAGCAGTACTTC; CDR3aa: CASSHLTPGTRSYEQYF
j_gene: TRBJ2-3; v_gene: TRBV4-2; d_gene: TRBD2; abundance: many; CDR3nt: TGTGCCAGCAGCCCGACTAGCGGGGGGGCCGCAGATACGCAGTATTTT; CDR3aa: CASSPTSGGAADTQYF
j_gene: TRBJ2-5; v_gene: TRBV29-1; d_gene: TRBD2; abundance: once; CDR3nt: TGCAGCGTTGAAAGACTAGCAGAGATGTTCGAGACCCAGTACTTC; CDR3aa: CSVERLAEMFETQYF
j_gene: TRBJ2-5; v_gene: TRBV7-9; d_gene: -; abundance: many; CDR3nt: TGTGCCAGCAGCTTACTTGGCAGGGGAGAGACCCAGTACTTC; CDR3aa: CASSLLGRGETQYF
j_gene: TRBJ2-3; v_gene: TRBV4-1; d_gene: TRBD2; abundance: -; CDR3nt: TGCGCCAGCAGCCCCCGGTCCGGGGGGGCCTCAGATACGCAGTATTTT; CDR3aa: CASSPRSGGASDTQYF
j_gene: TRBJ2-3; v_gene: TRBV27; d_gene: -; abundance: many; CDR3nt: TGTGCCAGCAGTTTACTGGTCGAAGGTACGCAGTATTTT; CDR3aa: CASSLLVEGTQYF
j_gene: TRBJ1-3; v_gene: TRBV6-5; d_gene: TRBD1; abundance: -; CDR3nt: TGTGCCAGCAGTCCTGGGACAGGGCGGGGAAACACCATATATTTT; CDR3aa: CASSPGTGRGNTIYF
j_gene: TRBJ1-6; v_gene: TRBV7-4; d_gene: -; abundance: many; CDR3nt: TGTGCCAGCACCCCCCAGGCAGGGGAATCACCCCTCCACTTT; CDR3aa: CASTPQAGESPLHF
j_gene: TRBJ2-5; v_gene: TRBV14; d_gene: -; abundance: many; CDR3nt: TGTGCCAGCAGCCAAGATAGCATCTACCTGAAGGAGACCCAGTACTTC; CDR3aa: CASSQDSIYLKETQYF
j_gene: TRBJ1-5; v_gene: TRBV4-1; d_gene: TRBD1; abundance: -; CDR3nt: TGCGCCAGCAGCCAAATAACAGGGGGTGGCCAGCCCCAGCATTTT; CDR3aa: CASSQITGGGQPQHF
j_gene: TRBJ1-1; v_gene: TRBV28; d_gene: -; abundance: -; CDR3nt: TGTGCCAGCAGTCCCCGGGGTTTTGGAGCTTTCTTT; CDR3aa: CASSPRGFGAFF
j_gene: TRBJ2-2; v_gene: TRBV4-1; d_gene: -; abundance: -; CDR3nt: TGCGCCAGCAGCCATCCTGGTCCCGGGGAGCTGTTTTTT; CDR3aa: CASSHPGPGELFF
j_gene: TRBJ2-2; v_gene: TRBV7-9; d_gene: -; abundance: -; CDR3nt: TGTGCCAGCAGCTTAGACGGGGGTTGGACCGGGGAGCTGTTTTTT; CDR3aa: CASSLDGGWTGELFF
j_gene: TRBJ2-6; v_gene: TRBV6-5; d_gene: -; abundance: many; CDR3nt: TGTGCCAGCAGGGGGGCCGGGGCCAACGTCCTGACTTTC; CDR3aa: CASRGAGANVLTF
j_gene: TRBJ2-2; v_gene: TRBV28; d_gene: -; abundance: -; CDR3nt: -; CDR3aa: CASSFWFGAGELFF
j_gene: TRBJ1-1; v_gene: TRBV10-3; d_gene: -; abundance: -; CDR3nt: TGTGCCATCAGTGCAGGGAGGGGAGTGAACACTGAAGCTTTCTTT; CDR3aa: CAISAGRGVNTEAFF
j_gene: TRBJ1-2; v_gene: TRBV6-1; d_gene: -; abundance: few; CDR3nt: TGTGCCAGCAGTGAAATGGATATGGGAGGCTATGGCTACACCTTC; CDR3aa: CASSEMDMGGYGYTF
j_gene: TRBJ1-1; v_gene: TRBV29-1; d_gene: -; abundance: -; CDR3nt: TGCAGCGTTGAACTAGGGCGCGGAACTGAAGCTTTCTTT; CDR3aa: CSVELGRGTEAFF
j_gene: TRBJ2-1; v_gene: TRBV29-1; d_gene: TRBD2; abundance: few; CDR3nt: TGCAGCGTGGGGTACGGACTAGCGGGGTACAATGAGCAGTTCTTC; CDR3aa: CSVGYGLAGYNEQFF
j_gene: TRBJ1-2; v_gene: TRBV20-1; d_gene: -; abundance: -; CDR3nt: TGCAGTGCCCCCGATGCGGGTGGGGGCTACACCTTC; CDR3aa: CSAPDAGGGYTF
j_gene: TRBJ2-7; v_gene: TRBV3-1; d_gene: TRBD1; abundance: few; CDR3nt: TGTGCCAGCAGCCGACAGACAGGGAACGAGCAGTACTTC; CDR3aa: CASSRQTGNEQYF
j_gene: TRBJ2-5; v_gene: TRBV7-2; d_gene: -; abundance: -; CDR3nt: TGTGCCAGCAGCTTAAGTCTCCAACAGACCCAGTACTTC; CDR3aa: CASSLSLQQTQYF
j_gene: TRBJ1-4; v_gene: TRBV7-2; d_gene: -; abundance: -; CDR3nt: TGTGCCAGCAGCCTCAGGATCTCTGCAACTAATGAAAAACTGTTTTTT; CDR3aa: CASSLRISATNEKLFF
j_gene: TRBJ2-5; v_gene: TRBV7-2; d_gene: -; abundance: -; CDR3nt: TGTGCCAGCAGCTCTCGCGGACAGGGAGGGGAGACCCAGTACTTC; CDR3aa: CASSSRGQGGETQYF
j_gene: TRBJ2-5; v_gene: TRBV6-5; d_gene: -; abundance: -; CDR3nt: TGTGCCAGCAGTTTACAGGAGGCAGAGACCCAGTACTTC; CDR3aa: CASSLQEAETQYF
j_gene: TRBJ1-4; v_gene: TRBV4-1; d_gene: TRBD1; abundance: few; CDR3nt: TGCGCCAGCAGCCAACCCGACAGGGCGCCTAATGAAAAACTGTTTTTT; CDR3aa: CASSQPDRAPNEKLFF
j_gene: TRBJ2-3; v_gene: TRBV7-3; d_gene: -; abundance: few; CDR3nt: TGTGCCAGCAGCTTGTACAGTGAAGATACGCAGTATTTT; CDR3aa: CASSLYSEDTQYF
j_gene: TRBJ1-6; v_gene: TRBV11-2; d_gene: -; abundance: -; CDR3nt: TGTGCCAGCAGCCCACAAGGAGGTTCACCCCTCCACTTT; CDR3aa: CASSPQGGSPLHF
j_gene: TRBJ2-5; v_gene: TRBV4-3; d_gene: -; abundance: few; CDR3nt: TGCGCCAGCAGCCAAGAACCCCCGGGCCGAGGGATGGAGACCCAGTACTTC; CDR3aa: CASSQEPPGRGMETQYF
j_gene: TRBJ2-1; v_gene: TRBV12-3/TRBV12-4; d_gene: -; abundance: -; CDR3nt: TGTGCCAGCAGTCCCTCGGGGGCCCACAATGAGCAGTTCTTC; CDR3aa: CASSPSGAHNEQFF
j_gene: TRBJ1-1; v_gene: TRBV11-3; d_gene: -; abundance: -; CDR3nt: TGTGCCAGCAGCTCAGACAGTTCCACTGAAGCTTTCTTT; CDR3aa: CASSSDSSTEAFF
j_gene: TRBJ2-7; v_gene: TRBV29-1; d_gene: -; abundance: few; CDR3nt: TGCAGCGCACGACAGCACTCCTACGAGCAGTACTTC; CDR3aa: CSARQHSYEQYF
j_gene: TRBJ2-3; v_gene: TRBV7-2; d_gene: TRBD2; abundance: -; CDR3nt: TGTGCCAGCGCAAGTAGCGGGGCTACAGATACGCAGTATTTT; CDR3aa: CASASSGATDTQYF
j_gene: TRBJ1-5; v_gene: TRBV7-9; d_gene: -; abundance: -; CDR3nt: TGTGCCAGCAGTCGTGACTCCGGGAGCAATCAGCCCCAGCATTTT; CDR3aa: CASSRDSGSNQPQHF
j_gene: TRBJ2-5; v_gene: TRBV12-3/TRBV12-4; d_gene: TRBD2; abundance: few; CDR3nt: TGTGCCAGCAGCCACCCTGCGGGGGTTCTCGGAGAGACCCAGTACTTC; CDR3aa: CASSHPAGVLGETQYF
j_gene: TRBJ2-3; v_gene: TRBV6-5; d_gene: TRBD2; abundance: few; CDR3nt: TGTGCCAGCAGTTACGTCGGCGCGGGGGGTCACACAGATACGCAGTATTTT; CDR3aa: CASSYVGAGGHTDTQYF